This TCR beta chain was identified in a study of vaccination effects on CD4 cells after COVID-19. Background on the study: Post-vaccine specimens arrived a median 72 days past the second dose. Around 2 million PBMC were placed in each well, which was supplemented with about 9.3 IU/ml IL-2 and roughly 10 ug/ml peptides.

Clones were read by immunoSEQ multiplex PCR, and TCRdb kept only the in-frame ones, dropping some. Of 65,000 to 90,000 clones listed, around 70% are singletons. It was after nine to eleven days of culture that CD4+ T cells were isolated. Participants received two doses of either the BNT162b2 or mRNA-1273 vaccine. None of the vaccinated had previously contracted SARS-CoV-2, and their nucleocapsid antibodies tested negative. Both day 3 and day 7 saw half the medium replaced with IL-2 medium. With respect to this clone: Its antigen remains unknown.

V lost 3 bases and J lost 5; bases outside the gene matches: 7. In germline, CDR1 is GTSNPN, CDR2 SVGIG (reference sequence). The CDR3 consists of 14 residues. The sequence derives from a human donor who received a COVID-19 vaccine. V gene TRBV30 combines with J gene TRBJ2-5; 9 nucleotides match TRBD1. The specimen was CD4+ T cells from PBMCs cultured without peptide, collected after COVID-19 vaccination. The CDR3 nucleotides are TGTGCCTGGAGCACAACAGGGGGCGGTGAGACCCAGTACTTC. It specifies CAWSTTGGGETQYF.